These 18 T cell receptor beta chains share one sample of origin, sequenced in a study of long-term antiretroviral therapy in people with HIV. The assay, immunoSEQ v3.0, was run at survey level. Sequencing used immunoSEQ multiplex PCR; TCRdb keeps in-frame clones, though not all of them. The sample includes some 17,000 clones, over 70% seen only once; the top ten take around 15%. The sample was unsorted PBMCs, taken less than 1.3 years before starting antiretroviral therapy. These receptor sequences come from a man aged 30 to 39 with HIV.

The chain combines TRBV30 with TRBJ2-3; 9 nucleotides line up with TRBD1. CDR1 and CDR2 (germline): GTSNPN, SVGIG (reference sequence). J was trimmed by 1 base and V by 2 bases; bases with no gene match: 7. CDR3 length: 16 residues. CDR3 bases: TGTGCCTGGAGTCCACCGACAGGGGGGGGCACAGATACGCAGTATTTT. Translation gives CAWSPPTGGGTDTQYF.

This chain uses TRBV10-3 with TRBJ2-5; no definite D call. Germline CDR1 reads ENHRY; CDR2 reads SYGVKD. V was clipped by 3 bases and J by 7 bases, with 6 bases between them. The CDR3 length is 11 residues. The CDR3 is CAISEGGTQYF. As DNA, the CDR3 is TGTGCCATCAGTGAAGGTGGGACCCAGTACTTC.

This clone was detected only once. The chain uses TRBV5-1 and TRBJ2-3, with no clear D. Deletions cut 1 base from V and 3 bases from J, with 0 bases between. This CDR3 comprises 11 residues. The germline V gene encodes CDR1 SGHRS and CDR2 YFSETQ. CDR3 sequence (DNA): TGCGCCAGCAGCTTGACAGATACGCAGTATTTT. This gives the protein CASSLTDTQYF.

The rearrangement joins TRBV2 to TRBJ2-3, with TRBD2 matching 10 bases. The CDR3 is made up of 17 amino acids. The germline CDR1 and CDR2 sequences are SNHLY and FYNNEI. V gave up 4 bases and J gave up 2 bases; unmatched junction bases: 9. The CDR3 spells CASSVGTSGAFTDTQYF. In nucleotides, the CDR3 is TGTGCCAGCAGTGTCGGTACTAGCGGGGCGTTCACAGATACGCAGTATTTT.

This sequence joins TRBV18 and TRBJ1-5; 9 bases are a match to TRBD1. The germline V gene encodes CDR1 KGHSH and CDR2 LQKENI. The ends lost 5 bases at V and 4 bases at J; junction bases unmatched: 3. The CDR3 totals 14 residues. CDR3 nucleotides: TGTGCCAGCTCAAGGGACAGGGTGAATCAGCCCCAGCATTTT. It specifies CASSRDRVNQPQHF. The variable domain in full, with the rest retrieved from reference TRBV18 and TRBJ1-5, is NAGVMQNPRHLVRRRGQEARLRCSPMKGHSHVYWYRQLPEEGLKFMVYLQKENIIDESGMPKERFSAEFPKEGPSILRIQQVVRGDSAAYFCASSRDRVNQPQHFGDGTRLSIL.

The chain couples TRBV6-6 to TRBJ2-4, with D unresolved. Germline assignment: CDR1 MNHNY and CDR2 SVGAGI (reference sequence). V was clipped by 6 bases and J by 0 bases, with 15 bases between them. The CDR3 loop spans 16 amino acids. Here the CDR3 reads CASRNTWDLAKNIQYF. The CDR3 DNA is TGTGCCAGCAGGAACACGTGGGATCTAGCCAAAAACATTCAGTACTTC.

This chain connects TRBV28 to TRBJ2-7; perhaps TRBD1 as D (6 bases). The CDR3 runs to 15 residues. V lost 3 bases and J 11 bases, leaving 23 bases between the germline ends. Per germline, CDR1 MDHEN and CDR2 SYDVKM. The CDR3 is CASSLPQGTTQGEYF. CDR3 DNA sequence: TGTGCCAGCAGTTTGCCCCAGGGGACAACCCAAGGAGAGTACTTC.

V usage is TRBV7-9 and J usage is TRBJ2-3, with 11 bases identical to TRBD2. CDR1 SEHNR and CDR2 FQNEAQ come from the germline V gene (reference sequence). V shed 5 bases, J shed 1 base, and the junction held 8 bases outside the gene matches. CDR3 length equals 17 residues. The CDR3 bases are TGTGCCAGCAGCGAACTAGCGGGAGTTAAGGGCACAGATACGCAGTATTTT. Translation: CASSELAGVKGTDTQYF.

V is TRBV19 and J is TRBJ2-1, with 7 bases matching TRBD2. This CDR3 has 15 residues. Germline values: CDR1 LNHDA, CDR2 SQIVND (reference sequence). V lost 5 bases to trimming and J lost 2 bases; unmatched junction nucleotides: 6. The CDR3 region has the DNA TGTGCCAGTAGTTCGCTAGCGGAGCCCTACAATGAGCAGTTCTTC. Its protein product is CASSSLAEPYNEQFF.

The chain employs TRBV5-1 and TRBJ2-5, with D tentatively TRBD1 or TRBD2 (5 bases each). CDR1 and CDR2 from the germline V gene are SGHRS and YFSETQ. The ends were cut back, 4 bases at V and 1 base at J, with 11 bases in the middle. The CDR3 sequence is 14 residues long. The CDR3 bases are TGCGCCAGCAGCCATGAGGGGTCCCAAGAGACCCAGTACTTC. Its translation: CASSHEGSQETQYF.

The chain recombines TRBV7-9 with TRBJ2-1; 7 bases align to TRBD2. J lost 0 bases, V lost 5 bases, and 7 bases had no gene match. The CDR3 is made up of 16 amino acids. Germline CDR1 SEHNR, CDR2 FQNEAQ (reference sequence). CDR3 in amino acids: CASSPWGGVSYNEQFF. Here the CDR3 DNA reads TGTGCCAGCAGCCCCTGGGGGGGGGTCTCCTACAATGAGCAGTTCTTC.

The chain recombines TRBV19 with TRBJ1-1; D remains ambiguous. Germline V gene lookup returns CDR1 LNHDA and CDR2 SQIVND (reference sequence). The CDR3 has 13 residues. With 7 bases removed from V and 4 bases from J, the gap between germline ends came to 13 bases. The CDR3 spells CASNPGPFTEAFF. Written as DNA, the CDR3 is TGTGCCAGTAATCCGGGTCCTTTCACTGAAGCTTTCTTT.

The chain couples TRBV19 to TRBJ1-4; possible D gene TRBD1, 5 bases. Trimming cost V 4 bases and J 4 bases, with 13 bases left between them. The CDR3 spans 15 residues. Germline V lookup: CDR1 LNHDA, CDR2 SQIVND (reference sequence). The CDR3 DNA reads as TGTGCCAGTAGTACCGTCGGGACGGTTAATGAAAAACTGTTTTTT. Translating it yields CASSTVGTVNEKLFF.

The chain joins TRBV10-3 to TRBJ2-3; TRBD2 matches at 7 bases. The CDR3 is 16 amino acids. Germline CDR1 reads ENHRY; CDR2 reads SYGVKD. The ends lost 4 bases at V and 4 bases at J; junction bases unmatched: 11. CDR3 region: CAISAQLASSADTQYF. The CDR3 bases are TGTGCCATCAGTGCGCAACTAGCGTCGTCAGCAGATACGCAGTATTTT.

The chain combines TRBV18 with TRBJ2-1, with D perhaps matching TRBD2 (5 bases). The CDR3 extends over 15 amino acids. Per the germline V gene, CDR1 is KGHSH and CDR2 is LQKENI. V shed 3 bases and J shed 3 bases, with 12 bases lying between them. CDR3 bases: TGTGCCAGCTCACCGACTACCGGGGACTACAATGAGCAGTTCTTC. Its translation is CASSPTTGDYNEQFF.

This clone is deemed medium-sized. The CDR3 bases are TGTGCCAGCAGCCGACCGGGACAGAATCTTTACGAGCAGTACTTC. It translates to CASSRPGQNLYEQYF. The chain uses TRBV11-2 and TRBJ2-7; 7 bases map to TRBD1. The J segment lost 4 bases and the V segment lost 5 bases, leaving 11 bases of the junction unmatched. CDR3 length: 15 amino acids. Per the germline V gene, CDR1 is SGHAT and CDR2 is FQNNGV.

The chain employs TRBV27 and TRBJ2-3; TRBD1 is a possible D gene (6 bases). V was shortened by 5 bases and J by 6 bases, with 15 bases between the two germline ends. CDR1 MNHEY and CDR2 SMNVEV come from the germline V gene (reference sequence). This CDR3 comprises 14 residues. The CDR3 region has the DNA TGTGCCAGCAGTCAGAGGACTCAGGGGGATACGCAGTATTTT. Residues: CASSQRTQGDTQYF.

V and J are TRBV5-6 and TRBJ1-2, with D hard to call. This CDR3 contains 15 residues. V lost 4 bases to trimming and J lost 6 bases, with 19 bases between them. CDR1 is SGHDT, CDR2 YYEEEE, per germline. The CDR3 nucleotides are TGTGCCAGCAGCGCTTCCTTCGGTCCCAAAGATGGCTACACCTTC. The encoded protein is CASSASFGPKDGYTF.